This TCR beta chain was identified during a study of identical twins. The CDR3 spans 17 residues. V shed 6 bases and J 0 bases; nucleotides not matched to a gene: 11. TCRdb re-analysed the 5' RACE reads in MiXCR, keeping a single row per CDR3 protein. In the table there are around 240,000 distinct CDR3 sequences, about 11% of which are singletons. This clonotype was seen many times. The chain employs TRBV12-3 or TRBV12-4 and TRBJ1-5; 7 nucleotides line up with TRBD1. Sequencing input: memory T cells sorted from blood. The origin of this receptor is a man aged 45-65 years in good health. CDR3 sequence: CASRPGTDLYSNQPQHF. As DNA, the CDR3 is TGTGCCAGCAGGCCCGGGACAGATCTTTATAGCAATCAGCCCCAGCATTTT.